This TCR beta chain was recorded in a study of blood T cells in healthy people across ages. Trimming cost V 3 bases and J 1 base, with 18 bases left between them. The germline V gene has CDR1 SQVTM and CDR2 ANQGSEA. This CDR3 has 16 residues. A second PCR of 7 to 11 cycles used a sample-barcoded 5' primer and a J-beta primer mix. One entry per CDR3 protein, called by TCRdb with MiXCR from the 5' RACE reads. This sample has 600,000 to 1,000,000 distinct CDR3 sequences; around a quarter occur once, and the top ten carry more than 3%. These data were likewise used in another study, on T cells of mothers and their children.

This chain links TRBV29-1 with TRBJ2-5, with D perhaps matching TRBD2 (6 bases). The source is a boy aged 5-17 years in good health. Material: blood. In nucleotides, the CDR3 is TGCAGCGTTGAGGAAAGGGAGGATGATCCCCAAGAGACCCAGTACTTC. This gives the protein CSVEEREDDPQETQYF.